One and the same sample provided the 32 T cell receptor beta chains below, sequenced in a study of cytomegalovirus exposure and HLA in healthy donors. PCR involved 60 Vbeta and 13 Jbeta primers. Profiled with immunoSEQ multiplex PCR; TCRdb holds only in-frame clones, not every one. In total, the table holds 200,000 to 250,000 clones. The sample consisted of PBMCs. Receptors were obtained from a woman in her twenties or thirties in good health and CMV-seropositive.

The V gene is TRBV27, the J gene TRBJ1-2, with 7 bases that match TRBD1. Unmatched junction bases numbered 4, after V lost 5 bases and J lost 4 bases. Germline assignment: CDR1 MNHEY and CDR2 SMNVEV (reference sequence). The CDR3 spans 13 residues. In DNA form, the CDR3 reads TGTGCCAGCAGTCTAAACAGGGGCTATGGCTACACCTTC. As protein: CASSLNRGYGYTF.

The chain employs TRBV10-2 and TRBJ2-7; the match to TRBD1 covers 7 bases. Germline assignment: CDR1 WSHSY and CDR2 SAAADI. J gave up 2 bases and V 10 bases, and 11 bases lay outside the gene matches. The CDR3 covers 14 residues. For the CDR3, the DNA is TGCGCCACCACCCCAGGGGGTGAGCCCTACGAGCAGTACTTC. This codes for CATTPGGEPYEQYF.

The V call is TRBV6-5, the J call TRBJ1-1; 7 bases agree with TRBD1. The V and J ends lost 5 bases and 9 bases, in that order; junction bases with no gene match: 9. Germline values: CDR1 MNHEY, CDR2 SVGAGI. This CDR3 spans 13 amino acids. CDR3 sequence reads: CASSNRDSRKAFF. The DNA for the CDR3 is TGTGCCAGCAGTAACCGGGACAGCAGGAAAGCTTTCTTT.

The chain couples TRBV4-1 to TRBJ2-1, with 11 bases lining up with TRBD2. This CDR3 is 17 amino acids long. V lost 0 bases, J lost 4 bases, and 5 bases stayed unmatched. Germline V gene data show CDR1 as MGHRA and CDR2 as YSYEKL. CDR3 nucleotide sequence: TGCGCCAGCAGCCAAGATCGGGGACTAGCGGATTACAATGAGCAGTTCTTC. Residues: CASSQDRGLADYNEQFF.

The V gene is TRBV5-5, the J gene TRBJ1-2; D remains unclear. The V gene's germline CDR1 is SGHKS and CDR2 YYEKEE (reference sequence). V lost 4 bases to trimming and J lost 7 bases, with 17 bases between them. This CDR3 spans 14 amino acids. This CDR3 reads CASSRAIGEGGYTF. The DNA for the CDR3 is TGTGCCAGCAGCCGAGCAATAGGCGAGGGTGGCTACACCTTC. Together with reference TRBV5-5 and TRBJ1-2, the CDR3 gives the full variable domain: DAGVTQSPTHLIKTRGQQVTLRCSPISGHKSVSWYQQVLGQGPQFIFQYYEKEERGRGNFPDRFSARQFPNYSSELNVNALLLGDSALYLCASSRAIGEGGYTFGSGTRLTVV.

The V and J genes are TRBV28 and TRBJ1-2, with D possibly TRBD1 on 6 matching bases. The CDR3 has 15 amino acids. Trimming pared 4 bases from V and 0 bases from J, leaving 12 bases between. Germline lookup yields CDR1 MDHEN and CDR2 SYDVKM. CDR3 amino acids: CASSSGQYTNYGYTF. CDR3 in DNA: TGTGCCAGCAGTTCTGGACAGTACACTAACTATGGCTACACCTTC.

For this clone: The junction and the germline gene differ at one end; a read error may be behind it. Other nucleotide sequences from this sample produce the same CDR3. The rearrangement links TRBV19 to TRBJ1-1; D gene unclear. From germline, CDR1 is LNHDA and CDR2 SQIVND (reference sequence). The CDR3 length is 12 residues. Written as DNA, the CDR3 is TGCGCCAGTAGTCCCCCAGACACTGAAGCTTTCTTT. The encoded protein is CASSPPDTEAFF.

V gene TRBV27 combines with J gene TRBJ1-1, with D hard to call. The germline V gene encodes CDR1 MNHEY and CDR2 SMNVEV (reference sequence). Trimming removed 2 bases at V and 7 bases at J, with 5 bases between. The CDR3 spans 11 residues. The CDR3 reads CASSLGHEAFF. CDR3 bases: TGTGCCAGCAGTTTAGGCCATGAAGCTTTCTTT.

J is TRBJ1-2 and V is TRBV7-9; no reliable D call. The CDR3 length is 12 residues. In germline, CDR1 is SEHNR, CDR2 FQNEAQ (reference sequence). The V and J ends lost 8 bases and 8 bases respectively, with 15 bases between them. CDR3 amino acids: CASDPQEEGYTF. Here the CDR3 DNA reads TGTGCCAGCGACCCCCAGGAGGAGGGCTACACCTTC.

The J gene is TRBJ1-1, the V gene TRBV12-5; no definite D call. The germline CDR1 and CDR2 sequences are LGHNT and FRNRAP. V dropped 5 bases and J dropped 3 bases, with 4 bases sitting between them. The CDR3 extends over 11 amino acids. CDR3 amino acids: CASGTDTEAFF. DNA for the CDR3: TGTGCTAGTGGTACGGACACTGAAGCTTTCTTT.

This sequence joins TRBV30 and TRBJ1-5, with D hard to call. The CDR3 extends over 13 amino acids. Per the germline V gene, CDR1 is GTSNPN and CDR2 is SVGIG (reference sequence). Deletions cut 3 bases from V and 1 base from J, with 7 bases between. The CDR3 bases are TGTGCCTGGAGCCCCATGAGCAATCAGCCCCAGCATTTT. Protein product: CAWSPMSNQPQHF.

The chain employs TRBV5-8 and TRBJ2-1, with 13 bases lining up with TRBD2. J gave up 8 bases and V 10 bases, and 9 bases lay outside the gene matches. The CDR3 is 14 residues long. Germline CDR1 is SGHTS and CDR2 is YDEGEE. This CDR3 is CASPRGLAGDEQFF. The CDR3 region has the DNA TGTGCCTCTCCCCGCGGACTAGCGGGAGATGAGCAGTTCTTC.

The chain couples TRBV5-4 to TRBJ2-7; TRBD2 agrees at 14 bases. CDR1 is SGHNT and CDR2 is YYREEE in the germline V gene (reference sequence). The V segment lost 0 bases and the J segment 3 bases; nucleotides outside the gene matches: 2. This CDR3 has 16 residues. The CDR3 bases are TGTGCCAGCAGCTTGGGACTAGCGGGAGGGCTCTACGAGCAGTACTTC. Protein product: CASSLGLAGGLYEQYF.

The chain recombines TRBV9 with TRBJ1-1; maybe TRBD1 (6 bases). V lost 2 bases to trimming and J lost 2 bases, with 10 bases between them. Germline-derived CDR1 and CDR2 are SGDLS and YYNGEE. The CDR3 runs 14 residues. The CDR3 spells CASSVPDSNTEAFF. The CDR3 coding sequence is TGTGCCAGCAGCGTCCCGGACAGCAACACTGAAGCTTTCTTT.

The chain employs TRBV30 and TRBJ2-1; 7 nucleotides align to TRBD1. J lost 4 bases, V lost 2 bases, and 11 bases had no gene match. The germline gives CDR1 GTSNPN, CDR2 SVGIG (reference sequence). The CDR3 has 16 amino acids. CDR3 in amino acids: CAWSSLGRGLYNEQFF. The CDR3 DNA reads TGTGCCTGGAGTTCCCTTGGCAGGGGGTTATACAATGAGCAGTTCTTC.

J is TRBJ2-3 and V is TRBV4-3, with TRBD2 identical over 9 bases. From germline, CDR1 is LGHNA and CDR2 YSLEER. The CDR3 consists of 16 residues. Unmatched junction bases numbered 5, after V lost 2 bases and J lost 2 bases. CDR3 nucleotides: TGCGCCAGCAGCCAATCCCTAGCGGGATTCACAGATACGCAGTATTTT. Translation: CASSQSLAGFTDTQYF.

The V gene is TRBV27, the J gene TRBJ1-2, with TRBD1 identical over 9 bases. Germline assignment: CDR1 MNHEY and CDR2 SMNVEV (reference sequence). The CDR3 spans 13 residues. Losses at the gene ends were 7 bases for V and 2 bases for J; bases not matched to a gene: 2. The CDR3 is CASTGQGNYGYTF. CDR3 nucleotide sequence: TGTGCCAGCACCGGACAGGGGAACTATGGCTACACCTTC.

V gene TRBV2 combines with J gene TRBJ1-1; D remains ambiguous. The CDR3 is made up of 14 amino acids. From germline, CDR1 is SNHLY and CDR2 FYNNEI. Trimming pared 4 bases from V and 2 bases from J, leaving 11 bases between. The CDR3 bases are TGTGCCAGCAGTGGGGCCGTTCCAAACACTGAAGCTTTCTTT. It codes for CASSGAVPNTEAFF.

The chain employs TRBV28 and TRBJ1-2, with 7 bases aligning to TRBD1. V lost 6 bases to trimming and J lost 2 bases; unmatched junction nucleotides: 3. The CDR3 is made up of 13 amino acids. CDR1 is MDHEN, CDR2 SYDVKM, per germline. The CDR3 DNA sequence: TGTGCCAGCAGGACAGGGCCGAACTATGGCTACACCTTC. Amino acids: CASRTGPNYGYTF.

The rearrangement uses TRBV2 and TRBJ1-1; 9 bases align to TRBD1. J lost 10 bases, V lost 7 bases, and 10 bases had no gene match. The CDR3 runs to 13 residues. CDR1 SNHLY and CDR2 FYNNEI come from the germline V gene. The CDR3 region is CASKGQGREGAFF. The DNA of the CDR3 is TGTGCCAGCAAGGGACAGGGAAGGGAGGGAGCTTTCTTT. Together with reference TRBV2 and TRBJ1-1, the CDR3 gives the full variable domain: EPEVTQTPSHQVTQMGQEVILRCVPISNHLYFYWYRQILGQKVEFLVSFYNNEISEKSEIFDDQFSVERPDGSNFTLKIRSTKLEDSAMYFCASKGQGREGAFFGQGTRLTVV.

V and J are TRBV10-2 and TRBJ2-3; D is undetermined. CDR3 length equals 14 residues. Germline CDR1 is WSHSY and CDR2 is SAAADI. The ends were cut back, 4 bases at V and 0 bases at J, with 8 bases in the middle. The CDR3 region is CASSVETSTDTQYF. CDR3 bases: TGCGCCAGCAGTGTTGAAACTAGCACAGATACGCAGTATTTT.

This chain connects TRBV5-4 to TRBJ2-6; TRBD2 agrees at 7 bases. This CDR3 has 18 amino acids. Trimming at V came to 0 bases and at J to 0 bases, leaving 6 bases not matched to a gene. Germline assignment: CDR1 SGHNT and CDR2 YYREEE (reference sequence). CDR3 protein: CASSLVSSGRSGANVLTF. As DNA, the CDR3 is TGTGCCAGCAGCTTGGTTTCTAGCGGACGCTCTGGGGCCAACGTCCTGACTTTC.

The chain joins TRBV15 to TRBJ1-5; D might be TRBD1 (5 bases). Per the germline V gene, CDR1 is LNHNV and CDR2 is YYDKDF (reference sequence). This CDR3 contains 16 residues. V was clipped by 1 base and J by 11 bases, with 21 bases between them. The DNA for the CDR3 is TGTGCCACCAGCAGAGTGGGCAGGGCCTCCGATAGGTCCCAGCATTTT. It translates to CATSRVGRASDRSQHF.

V usage is TRBV18 and J usage is TRBJ1-5, with 9 bases that match TRBD1. Trimming took 3 bases from V and 6 from J; bases not matched to a gene: 12. Germline-derived CDR1 and CDR2 are KGHSH and LQKENI. The CDR3 totals 17 residues. The CDR3 region is CASSPTKGTGTGQPQHF. Written as DNA, the CDR3 is TGTGCCAGCTCACCGACTAAAGGGACAGGGACTGGTCAGCCCCAGCATTTT.

This sequence joins TRBV4-1 and TRBJ2-7; TRBD1 is a possible D gene (6 bases). Between the trimmed V and J ends, which lost 1 base and 5 bases, there was a span of 15 bases. This CDR3 spans 15 amino acids. CDR1 and CDR2 from the germline V gene are MGHRA and YSYEKL. The CDR3 nucleotides are TGCGCCAGCAGCCAAGCCCTAACAGGGAGCCACGAGCAGTACTTC. It codes for CASSQALTGSHEQYF.

The chain carries TRBV15 and TRBJ1-1; the D is unclear. The V and J ends lost 8 bases and 0 bases respectively, with 10 bases between them. The CDR3 length is 13 residues. The germline V gene has CDR1 LNHNV and CDR2 YYDKDF (reference sequence). The CDR3 DNA reads as TGTGCCACCGGTACCCGGGTGAACACTGAAGCTTTCTTT. Translated: CATGTRVNTEAFF.

The chain uses TRBV6-5 and TRBJ2-5, with a weak D call TRBD2 (5 bases). This CDR3 has 13 residues. Germline V lookup: CDR1 MNHEY, CDR2 SVGAGI. V was clipped by 6 bases and J by 3 bases, with 11 bases between them. DNA of the CDR3: TGTGCCAGCAGCAACCCCGGGGAAGAGACCCAGTACTTC. Its protein product is CASSNPGEETQYF.

V usage is TRBV5-1 and J usage is TRBJ1-2; 8 positions agree with TRBD1. The germline V gene encodes CDR1 SGHRS and CDR2 YFSETQ. The CDR3 runs to 13 residues. V gave up 4 bases and J gave up 7 bases; unmatched junction bases: 6. CDR3 sequence reads: CASSLDRVVGYTF. The CDR3 coding sequence is TGCGCCAGCAGCCTGGACAGGGTGGTTGGCTACACCTTC.

The rearrangement links TRBV7-9 to TRBJ2-3, with TRBD2 identical over 9 bases. CDR3 length: 15 amino acids. CDR1 SEHNR and CDR2 FQNEAQ come from the germline V gene (reference sequence). Trimming took 3 bases from V and 4 from J; bases not matched to a gene: 5. Here the CDR3 reads CASSFLAGGPDTQYF. The CDR3 nucleotides read TGTGCCAGCAGCTTTTTGGCGGGGGGGCCAGATACGCAGTATTTT.

The genes are TRBV4-3 and TRBJ2-7, with D tentatively TRBD2 (6 bases). V was clipped by 0 bases and J by 2 bases, with 14 bases between them. The CDR3 sequence is 16 residues long. Germline CDR1 and CDR2: LGHNA and YSLEER. The CDR3 sequence is CASSQDFPGEAYEQYF. The CDR3 DNA reads as TGCGCCAGCAGCCAAGATTTCCCGGGAGAGGCCTACGAGCAGTACTTC.

This chain joins TRBV7-6 and TRBJ1-2, with 10 nucleotides matching TRBD1. V trimming: 2 bases; J trimming: 8 bases; junction bases outside the gene matches: 8. Per germline, CDR1 SGHVS and CDR2 FNYEAQ. CDR3 length: 15 amino acids. Written as DNA, the CDR3 is TGTGCCAGCAGCTTACAACCGGGACAGGGGAACGGCTACACCTTC. Translated: CASSLQPGQGNGYTF. The full variable domain, with the rest looked up from reference TRBV7-6 and TRBJ1-2, is GAGVSQSPRYKVTKRGQDVALRCDPISGHVSLYWYRQALGQGPEFLTYFNYEAQQDKSGLPNDRFSAERPEGSISTLTIQRTEQRDSAMYRCASSLQPGQGNGYTFGSGTRLTVV.

This chain links TRBV5-1 with TRBJ1-1; TRBD1 agrees at 7 bases. J gave up 3 bases and V 0 bases, and 5 bases lay outside the gene matches. CDR1 SGHRS and CDR2 YFSETQ come from the germline V gene. This CDR3 contains 15 residues. This CDR3 is CASSLATGYYTEAFF. CDR3 coding DNA: TGCGCCAGCAGCTTGGCGACAGGGTATTACACTGAAGCTTTCTTT.